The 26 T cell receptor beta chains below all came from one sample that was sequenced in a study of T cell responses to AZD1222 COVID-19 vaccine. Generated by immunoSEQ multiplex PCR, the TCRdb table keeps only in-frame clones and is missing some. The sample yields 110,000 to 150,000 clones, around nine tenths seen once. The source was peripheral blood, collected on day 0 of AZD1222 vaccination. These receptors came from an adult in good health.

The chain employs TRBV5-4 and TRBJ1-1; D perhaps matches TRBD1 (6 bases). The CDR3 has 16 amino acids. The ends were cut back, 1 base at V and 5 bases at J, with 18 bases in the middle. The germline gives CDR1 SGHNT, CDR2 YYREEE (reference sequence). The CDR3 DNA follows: TGTGCCAGCAGCTTGTACGTCGGGGGGCGAGGGACTGAAGCTTTCTTT. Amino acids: CASSLYVGGRGTEAFF.

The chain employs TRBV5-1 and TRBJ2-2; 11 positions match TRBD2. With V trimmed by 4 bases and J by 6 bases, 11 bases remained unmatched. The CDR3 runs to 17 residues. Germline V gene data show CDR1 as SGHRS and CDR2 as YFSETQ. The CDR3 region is CASSRRTGTSGPGELFF. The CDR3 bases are TGCGCCAGCAGCAGACGTACTGGGACTAGCGGTCCCGGGGAGCTGTTTTTT.

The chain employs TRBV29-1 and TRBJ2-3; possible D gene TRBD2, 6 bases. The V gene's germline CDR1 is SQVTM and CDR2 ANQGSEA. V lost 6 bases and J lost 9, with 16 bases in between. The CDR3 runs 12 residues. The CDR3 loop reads CSVGGRPTTQYF. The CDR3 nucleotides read TGCAGCGTGGGGGGTAGGCCGACGACGCAGTATTTT.

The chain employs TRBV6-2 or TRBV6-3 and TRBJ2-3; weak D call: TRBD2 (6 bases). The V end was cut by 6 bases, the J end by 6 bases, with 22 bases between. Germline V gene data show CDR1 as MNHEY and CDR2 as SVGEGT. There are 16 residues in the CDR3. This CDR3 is CASSWLGTPRADTQYF. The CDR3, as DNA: TGTGCCAGCAGCTGGCTCGGGACTCCTAGGGCTGATACGCAGTATTTT.

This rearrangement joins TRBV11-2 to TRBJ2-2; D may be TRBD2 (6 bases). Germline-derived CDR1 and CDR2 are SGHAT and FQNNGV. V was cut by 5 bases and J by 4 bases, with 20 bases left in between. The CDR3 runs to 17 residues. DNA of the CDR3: TGTGCCAGCAGCGGCGTCTTGGGATTCGGGAGCACCGGGGAGCTGTTTTTT. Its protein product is CASSGVLGFGSTGELFF.

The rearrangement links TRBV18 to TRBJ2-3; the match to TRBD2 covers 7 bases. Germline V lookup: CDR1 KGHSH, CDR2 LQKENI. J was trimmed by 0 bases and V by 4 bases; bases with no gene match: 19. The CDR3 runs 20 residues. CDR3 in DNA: TGTGCCAGCTCACTCACTTCTCCCTTTGGCGGGAGATCTAGCACAGATACGCAGTATTTT. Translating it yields CASSLTSPFGGRSSTDTQYF.

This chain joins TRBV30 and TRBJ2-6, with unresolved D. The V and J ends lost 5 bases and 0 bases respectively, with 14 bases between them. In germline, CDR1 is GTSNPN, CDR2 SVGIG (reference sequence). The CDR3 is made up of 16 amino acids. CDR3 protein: CAWWFSGRSGANVLTF. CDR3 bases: TGTGCCTGGTGGTTTTCCGGACGCTCTGGGGCCAACGTCCTGACTTTC.

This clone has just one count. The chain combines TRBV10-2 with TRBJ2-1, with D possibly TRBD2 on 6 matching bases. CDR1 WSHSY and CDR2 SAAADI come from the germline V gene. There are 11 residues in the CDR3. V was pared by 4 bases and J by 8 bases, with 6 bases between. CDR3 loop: CASSGDYEQFF. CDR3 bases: TGCGCCAGCAGTGGGGACTATGAGCAGTTCTTC.

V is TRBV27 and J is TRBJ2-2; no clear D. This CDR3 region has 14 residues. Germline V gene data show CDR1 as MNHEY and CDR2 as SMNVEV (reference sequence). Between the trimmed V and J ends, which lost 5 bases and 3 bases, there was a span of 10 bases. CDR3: CASSPRPDTGELFF. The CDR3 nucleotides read TGTGCCAGCAGTCCGCGACCGGACACCGGGGAGCTGTTTTTT.

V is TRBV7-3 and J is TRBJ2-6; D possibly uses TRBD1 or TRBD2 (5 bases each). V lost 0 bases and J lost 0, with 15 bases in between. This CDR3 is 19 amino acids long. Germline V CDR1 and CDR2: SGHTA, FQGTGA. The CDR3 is CASSLTPGTGTSGANVLTF. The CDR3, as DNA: TGTGCCAGCAGCTTAACCCCCGGGACGGGGACCTCTGGGGCCAACGTCCTGACTTTC.

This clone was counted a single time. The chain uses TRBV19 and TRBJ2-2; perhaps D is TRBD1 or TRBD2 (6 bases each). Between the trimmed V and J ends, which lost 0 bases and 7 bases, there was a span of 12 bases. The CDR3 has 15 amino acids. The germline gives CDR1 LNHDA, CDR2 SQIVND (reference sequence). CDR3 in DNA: TGTGCCAGTAGTATAGATCTAGGGGGGATCGGGGAGCTGTTTTTT. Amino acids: CASSIDLGGIGELFF. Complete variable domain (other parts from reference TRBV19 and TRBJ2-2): DGGITQSPKYLFRKEGQNVTLSCEQNLNHDAMYWYRQDPGQGLRLIYYSQIVNDFQKGDIAEGYSVSREKKESFPLTVTSAQKNPTAFYLCASSIDLGGIGELFFGEGSRLTVL.

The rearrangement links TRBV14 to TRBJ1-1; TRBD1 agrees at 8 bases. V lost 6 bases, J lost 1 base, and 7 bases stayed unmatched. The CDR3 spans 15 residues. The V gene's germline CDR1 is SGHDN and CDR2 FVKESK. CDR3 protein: CASRRTGTWNTEAFF. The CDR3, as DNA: TGTGCCAGCAGAAGGACAGGGACCTGGAACACTGAAGCTTTCTTT. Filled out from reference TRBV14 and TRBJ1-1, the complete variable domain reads EAGVTQFPSHSVIEKGQTVTLRCDPISGHDNLYWYRRVMGKEIKFLLHFVKESKQDESGMPNNRFLAERTGGTYSTLKVQPAELEDSGVYFCASRRTGTWNTEAFFGQGTRLTVV.

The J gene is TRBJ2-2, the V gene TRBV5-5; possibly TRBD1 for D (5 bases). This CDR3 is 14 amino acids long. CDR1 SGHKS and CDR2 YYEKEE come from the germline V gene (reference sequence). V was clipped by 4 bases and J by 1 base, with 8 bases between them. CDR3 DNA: TGTGCCAGCAGCCTTACAGGGAACACCGGGGAGCTGTTTTTT. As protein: CASSLTGNTGELFF.

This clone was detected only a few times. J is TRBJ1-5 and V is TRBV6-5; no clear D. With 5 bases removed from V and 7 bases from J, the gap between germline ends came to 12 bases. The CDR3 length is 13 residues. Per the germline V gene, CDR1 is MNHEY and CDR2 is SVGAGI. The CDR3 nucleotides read TGTGCCAGCAGTCAATGGGCAGGACAGCCCCAGCATTTT. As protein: CASSQWAGQPQHF.

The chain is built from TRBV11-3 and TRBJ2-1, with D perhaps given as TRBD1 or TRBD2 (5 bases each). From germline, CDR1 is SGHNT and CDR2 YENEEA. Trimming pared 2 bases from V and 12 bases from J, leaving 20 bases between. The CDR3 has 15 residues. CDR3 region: CASSLRSGAEASQFF. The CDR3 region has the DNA TGTGCCAGCAGCTTAAGGTCCGGGGCGGAGGCGTCGCAGTTCTTC.

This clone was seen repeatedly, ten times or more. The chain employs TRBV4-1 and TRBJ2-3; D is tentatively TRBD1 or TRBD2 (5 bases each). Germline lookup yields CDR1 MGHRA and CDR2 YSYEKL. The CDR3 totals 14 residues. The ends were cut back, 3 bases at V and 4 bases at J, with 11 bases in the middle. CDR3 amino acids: CASSHPRGADTQYF. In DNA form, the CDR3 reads TGCGCCAGCAGCCACCCCCGGGGCGCAGATACGCAGTATTTT.

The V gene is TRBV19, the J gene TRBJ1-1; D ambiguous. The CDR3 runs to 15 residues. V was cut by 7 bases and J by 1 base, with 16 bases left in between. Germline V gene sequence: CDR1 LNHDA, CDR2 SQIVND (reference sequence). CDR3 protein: CASTNLRTGNTEAFF. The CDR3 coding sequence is TGTGCCAGTACCAATCTAAGGACGGGGAACACTGAAGCTTTCTTT.

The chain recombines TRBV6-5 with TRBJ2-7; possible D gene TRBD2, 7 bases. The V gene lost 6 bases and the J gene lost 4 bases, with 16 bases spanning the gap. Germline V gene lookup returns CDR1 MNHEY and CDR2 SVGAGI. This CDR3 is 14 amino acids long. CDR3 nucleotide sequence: TGTGCCAGCAGACGGAGGGGGGGTGTTTACGAGCAGTACTTC. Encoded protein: CASRRRGGVYEQYF.

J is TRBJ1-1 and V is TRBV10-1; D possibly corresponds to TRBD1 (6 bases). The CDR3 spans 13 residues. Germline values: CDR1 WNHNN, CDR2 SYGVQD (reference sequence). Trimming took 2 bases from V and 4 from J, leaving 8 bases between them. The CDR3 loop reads CASSEPGVTEAFF. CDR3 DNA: TGCGCCAGCAGTGAGCCAGGGGTCACTGAAGCTTTCTTT.

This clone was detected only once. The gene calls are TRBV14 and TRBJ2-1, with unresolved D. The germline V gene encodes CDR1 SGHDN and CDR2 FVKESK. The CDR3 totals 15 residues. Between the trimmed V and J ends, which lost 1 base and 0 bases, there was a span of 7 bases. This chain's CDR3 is CASSQVRVSYNEQFF. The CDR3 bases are TGTGCCAGCAGCCAAGTCCGGGTCTCCTACAATGAGCAGTTCTTC.

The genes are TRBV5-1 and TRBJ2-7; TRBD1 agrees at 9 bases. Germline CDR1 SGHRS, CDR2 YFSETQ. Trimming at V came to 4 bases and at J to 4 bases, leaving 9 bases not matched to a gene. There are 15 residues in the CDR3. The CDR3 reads CASSQGTGKIYEQYF. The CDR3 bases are TGCGCCAGCAGCCAGGGGACAGGGAAGATTTACGAGCAGTACTTC.

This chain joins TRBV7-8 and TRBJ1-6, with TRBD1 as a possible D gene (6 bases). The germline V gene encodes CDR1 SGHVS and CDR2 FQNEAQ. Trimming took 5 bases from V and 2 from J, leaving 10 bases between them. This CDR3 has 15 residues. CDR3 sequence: CASSPQGAYNSPLHF. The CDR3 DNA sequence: TGTGCCAGCAGCCCACAGGGAGCCTATAATTCACCCCTCCACTTT.

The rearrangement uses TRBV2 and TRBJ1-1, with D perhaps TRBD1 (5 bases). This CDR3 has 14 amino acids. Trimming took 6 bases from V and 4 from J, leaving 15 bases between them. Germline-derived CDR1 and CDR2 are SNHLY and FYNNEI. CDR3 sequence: CASRRGAGSTEAFF. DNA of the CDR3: TGTGCCAGCAGGAGAGGGGCAGGGAGCACTGAAGCTTTCTTT. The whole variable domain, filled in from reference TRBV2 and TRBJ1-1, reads EPEVTQTPSHQVTQMGQEVILRCVPISNHLYFYWYRQILGQKVEFLVSFYNNEISEKSEIFDDQFSVERPDGSNFTLKIRSTKLEDSAMYFCASRRGAGSTEAFFGQGTRLTVV.

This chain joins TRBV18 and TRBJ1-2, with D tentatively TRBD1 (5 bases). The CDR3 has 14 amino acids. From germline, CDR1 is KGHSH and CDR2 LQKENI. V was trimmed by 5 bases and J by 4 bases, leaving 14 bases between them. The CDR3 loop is CASSVSREGYGYTF. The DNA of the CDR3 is TGTGCCAGCTCAGTATCCAGGGAGGGCTATGGCTACACCTTC.

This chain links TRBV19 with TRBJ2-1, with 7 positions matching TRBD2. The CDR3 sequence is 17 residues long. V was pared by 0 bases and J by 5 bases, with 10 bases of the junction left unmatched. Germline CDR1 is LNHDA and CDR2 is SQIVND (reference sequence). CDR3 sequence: CASSIDLSSGVNNEQFF. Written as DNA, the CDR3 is TGTGCCAGTAGTATAGATCTTTCCAGCGGGGTTAACAATGAGCAGTTCTTC.

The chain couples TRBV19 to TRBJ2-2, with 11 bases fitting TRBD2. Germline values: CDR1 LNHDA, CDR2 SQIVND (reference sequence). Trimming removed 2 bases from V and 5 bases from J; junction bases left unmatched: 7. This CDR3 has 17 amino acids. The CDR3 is CASSILLSGRATGELFF. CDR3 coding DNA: TGTGCCAGTAGTATACTGCTTAGCGGGAGGGCTACCGGGGAGCTGTTTTTT.